The 25 T cell receptor beta chains reported below all come from one sample, sequenced in a study of blood T cell repertoires in COVID-19. Assay used: immunoSEQ multiplex PCR; TCRdb lists only in-frame clones, some missing. Among around 300,000 clones, approximately 89% were seen once, and the ten largest hold around 5%. Sequenced sample: PBMCs or T cells enriched from blood (not recorded which). The receptor set was obtained from a man aged 25 to 40 who had recovered from COVID-19.

This chain connects TRBV2 to TRBJ2-5, with 9 nucleotides matching TRBD1. The CDR3 sequence is 14 residues long. V dropped 5 bases and J dropped 5; count of bases not matched to a gene: 6. CDR1 is SNHLY and CDR2 is FYNNEI in the germline V gene. Written as DNA, the CDR3 is TGTGCCAGCAGTACGGGACAGGGTTTTGAGACCCAGTACTTC. Amino acid sequence: CASSTGQGFETQYF.

In this sample, this clone turned up once. This rearrangement joins TRBV5-6 to TRBJ2-7, with 12 positions matching TRBD1. The CDR3 has 18 residues. V shed 2 bases and J 5 bases; nucleotides not matched to a gene: 14. Germline CDR1 and CDR2: SGHDT and YYEEEE. The CDR3 coding sequence is TGTGCCAGCAGCTTACGGGACAGGGGGCGGTACATTTCGGACGAGCAGTACTTC. Translated: CASSLRDRGRYISDEQYF.

The genes are TRBV7-3 and TRBJ2-2, with TRBD2 identical over 13 bases. CDR1 is SGHTA, CDR2 FQGTGA, per germline. V lost 5 bases and J lost 1; bases outside the gene matches: 4. This CDR3 has 17 residues. The CDR3 coding sequence is TGTGCCAGCAGCCGACTAGCGGGGGGACAGAACACCGGGGAGCTGTTTTTT. It specifies CASSRLAGGQNTGELFF.

The gene calls are TRBV7-6 and TRBJ2-3; weak D call: TRBD2 (6 bases). Trimming shortened V by 0 bases and J by 2 bases, and 9 bases separated the two germline ends. This CDR3 spans 15 amino acids. From germline, CDR1 is SGHVS and CDR2 FNYEAQ. CDR3 in DNA: TGTGCCAGCAGCTTAGCAGGAGGGGCCACAGATACGCAGTATTTT. This gives the protein CASSLAGGATDTQYF.

The rearrangement links TRBV24-1 to TRBJ2-1; 9 bases line up with TRBD2. J lost 8 bases, V lost 0 bases, and 7 bases had no gene match. Germline lookup yields CDR1 KGHDR and CDR2 SFDVKD. The CDR3 totals 16 residues. This CDR3 reads CATSDLPAGGPDEQFF. CDR3 bases: TGTGCCACCAGTGATTTGCCGGCGGGGGGGCCCGATGAGCAGTTCTTC.

This chain connects TRBV9 to TRBJ1-5; D is unclear. Looked up from germline, CDR1 is SGDLS and CDR2 is YYNGEE. The V gene lost 4 bases and the J gene lost 2 bases, with 16 bases spanning the gap. This CDR3 region has 16 residues. This chain's CDR3 is CASSRDGRLGNQPQHF. In nucleotides, the CDR3 is TGTGCCAGCAGCAGAGACGGCAGGCTCGGCAATCAGCCCCAGCATTTT.

The V and J genes are TRBV19 and TRBJ1-2; 9 bases are a match to TRBD1. The length of the CDR3 is 16 residues. J gave up 6 bases and V 1 base, and 9 bases lay outside the gene matches. CDR1 and CDR2 (germline): LNHDA, SQIVND (reference sequence). This CDR3 reads CASSIGLAGQGHGYTF. CDR3 nucleotides: TGTGCCAGTAGTATAGGGCTTGCGGGACAGGGCCATGGCTACACCTTC.

This chain joins TRBV15 and TRBJ2-3; the D gene is possibly TRBD1 (6 bases). Trimming shortened V by 0 bases and J by 6 bases, and 13 bases separated the two germline ends. The CDR3 spans 15 residues. Germline V lookup: CDR1 LNHNV, CDR2 YYDKDF (reference sequence). The CDR3 coding sequence is TGTGCCACCAGCAGAGAGCGAGGGGGATTGGATACGCAGTATTTT. Residues: CATSRERGGLDTQYF. Complete variable domain (other parts from reference TRBV15 and TRBJ2-3): DAMVIQNPRYQVTQFGKPVTLSCSQTLNHNVMYWYQQKSSQAPKLLFHYYDKDFNNEADTPDNFQSRRPNTSFCFLDIRSPGLGDTAMYLCATSRERGGLDTQYFGPGTRLTVL.

The chain links TRBV2 to TRBJ1-2; possibly TRBD1 for D (5 bases). This CDR3 comprises 13 residues. Germline-derived CDR1 and CDR2 are SNHLY and FYNNEI. Trimming took 2 bases from V and 4 from J, leaving 8 bases between them. Written as DNA, the CDR3 is TGTGCCAGCAGTGAATACCAGGGCTATGGCTACACCTTC. The encoded protein is CASSEYQGYGYTF. The complete variable domain, with remaining parts taken from reference TRBV2 and TRBJ1-2, reads EPEVTQTPSHQVTQMGQEVILRCVPISNHLYFYWYRQILGQKVEFLVSFYNNEISEKSEIFDDQFSVERPDGSNFTLKIRSTKLEDSAMYFCASSEYQGYGYTFGSGTRLTVV.

This chain links TRBV3-1 (or the pseudogene TRBV3-2) with TRBJ2-3; 8 bases map to TRBD1. Germline assignment: CDR1 LGHDT and CDR2 YNNKEL (reference sequence). This CDR3 is built from 15 residues. Trimming took 0 bases from V and 4 from J; bases not matched to a gene: 3. The chain's CDR3 is CASSQDRTGSDTQYF. In DNA, the CDR3 is TGTGCCAGCAGCCAAGATCGGACAGGGTCAGATACGCAGTATTTT.

The chain links TRBV20-1 to TRBJ2-5; perhaps TRBD2 as D (6 bases). V was clipped by 3 bases and J by 4 bases, with 18 bases between them. The CDR3 totals 15 residues. CDR1 is DFQATT, CDR2 SNEGSKA, per germline (reference sequence). CDR3 sequence (DNA): TGCAGTGCTAGTATGATCCGGGACTCCAGAGAGACCCAGTACTTC. It translates to CSASMIRDSRETQYF.

This chain links TRBV30 with TRBJ2-2; 9 bases line up with TRBD1. CDR1 is GTSNPN, CDR2 SVGIG, per germline (reference sequence). This CDR3 comprises 16 residues. The V and J ends lost 3 bases and 4 bases, in that order; junction bases with no gene match: 9. DNA of the CDR3: TGTGCCTGGAGCGTAACCGGGACAGGGTTCACCGGGGAGCTGTTTTTT. Its protein product is CAWSVTGTGFTGELFF.

The J gene is TRBJ1-2, the V gene TRBV7-8; TRBD1 agrees at 9 bases. The CDR3 runs 19 residues. Trimming took 4 bases from V and 4 from J; bases not matched to a gene: 19. Per the germline V gene, CDR1 is SGHVS and CDR2 is FQNEAQ. CDR3 nucleotides: TGTGCCAGCAGCTCTCTGCTGGGACAGGGAGGTAGCGGGGTCTATGGCTACACCTTC. Translation gives CASSSLLGQGGSGVYGYTF.

The CDR3, as DNA: TGTGCCAGCAGCTACTCGACCGGGACAGGGAATTCACCCCTCCACTTT. This translates into CASSYSTGTGNSPLHF. The rearrangement joins TRBV4-2 to TRBJ1-6, with TRBD1 identical over 9 bases. The junction had 9 bases not matched to a gene; V was cut back by 5 bases and J by 7 bases. Germline CDR1 reads LGHNA; CDR2 reads YNFKEQ. This CDR3 comprises 16 residues.

The chain is built from TRBV29-1 and TRBJ2-5, with 8 nucleotides matching TRBD2. Germline CDR1 and CDR2: SQVTM and ANQGSEA. Trimming cost V 8 bases and J 4 bases; bases outside gene matches: 12. This CDR3 spans 14 amino acids. DNA for the CDR3: TGCAGCACCCGGGGTAGCGGGGATCGAGAGACCCAGTACTTC. This encodes CSTRGSGDRETQYF.

The chain is built from TRBV19 and TRBJ2-5, with 7 bases identical to TRBD1. Germline CDR1 is LNHDA and CDR2 is SQIVND (reference sequence). After removal of 6 bases from V and 4 bases from J, the junction contained 14 bases not matched to a gene. The CDR3 contains 16 residues. The CDR3 region has the DNA TGTGCCAGTAGCCAACGCGCAGGGGGTCGGTTAGAGACCCAGTACTTC. It is translated as CASSQRAGGRLETQYF.

The V call is TRBV28, the J call TRBJ1-1, with unresolved D. The CDR3 has 13 residues. The V gene's germline CDR1 is MDHEN and CDR2 SYDVKM. The ends were cut back, 8 bases at V and 1 base at J, with 11 bases in the middle. The CDR3 reads CASALGTNTEAFF. The CDR3 DNA sequence: TGTGCCAGCGCCCTAGGAACGAACACTGAAGCTTTCTTT.

The V gene is TRBV7-2, the J gene TRBJ2-7; a weak D match, TRBD1 (6 bases). Germline CDR1 is SGHTA and CDR2 is FQGNSA. V dropped 0 bases and J dropped 4 bases, with 10 bases sitting between them. CDR3 size: 14 residues. CDR3 sequence (DNA): TGTGCCAGCAGCTTAGCGGGACAAATTTACGAGCAGTACTTC. Its protein is CASSLAGQIYEQYF. The whole variable domain, filled in from reference TRBV7-2 and TRBJ2-7, reads GAGVSQSPSNKVTEKGKDVELRCDPISGHTALYWYRQSLGQGLEFLIYFQGNSAPDKSGLPSDRFSAERTGGSVSTLTIQRTQQEDSAVYLCASSLAGQIYEQYFGPGTRLTVT.

The chain carries TRBV5-5 and TRBJ2-7; D gene unclear. CDR1 SGHKS and CDR2 YYEKEE come from the germline V gene (reference sequence). The germline V and J ends were trimmed by 0 bases and 0 bases, with 7 bases remaining between them. This CDR3 spans 14 amino acids. For the CDR3, the DNA is TGTGCCAGCAGCTTGGCAGGTTCCTCCTACGAGCAGTACTTC. Its protein is CASSLAGSSYEQYF. Complete variable domain (other parts from reference TRBV5-5 and TRBJ2-7): DAGVTQSPTHLIKTRGQQVTLRCSPISGHKSVSWYQQVLGQGPQFIFQYYEKEERGRGNFPDRFSARQFPNYSSELNVNALLLGDSALYLCASSLAGSSYEQYFGPGTRLTVT.

V and J are TRBV5-8 and TRBJ2-5; the D is unclear. This CDR3 is built from 13 residues. The germline V gene encodes CDR1 SGHTS and CDR2 YDEGEE. The ends were cut back, 2 bases at V and 5 bases at J, with 10 bases in the middle. CDR3 region: CASSLPGTETQYF. CDR3 nucleotide sequence: TGTGCCAGCAGCTTACCGGGTACGGAGACCCAGTACTTC.

The CDR3 sequence: CATSRDLGVFSNQPQHF. The CDR3 nucleotides are TGTGCCACCAGCAGAGATTTAGGGGTATTTAGCAATCAGCCCCAGCATTTT. V and J are TRBV15 and TRBJ1-5, with a possible D match to TRBD1 (5 bases). Germline CDR1 and CDR2: LNHNV and YYDKDF (reference sequence). This CDR3 is 17 amino acids long. Trimming removed 0 bases from V and 0 bases from J, with 12 bases in between.

About this clone: Other DNA sequences within the sample encode an identical CDR3. The chain has TRBV6-5 and TRBJ1-1; D remains ambiguous. The CDR3 is 12 amino acids. Between the trimmed V and J ends, which lost 8 bases and 5 bases, there was a span of 12 bases. Germline CDR1 MNHEY, CDR2 SVGAGI. CDR3 coding DNA: TGTGCCAGCTCAAGTTCGGGGACTGAAGCTTTCTTT. Its translation: CASSSSGTEAFF.

The J gene is TRBJ2-5, the V gene TRBV19; TRBD2 matches 12 bases. In germline, CDR1 is LNHDA, CDR2 SQIVND (reference sequence). This CDR3 has 15 amino acids. The ends lost 2 bases at V and 7 bases at J; junction bases unmatched: 5. In DNA, the CDR3 is TGTGCCAGTAGTATACTAGCGGGGGGGTCCGGGACCCAGTACTTC. Amino acid sequence: CASSILAGGSGTQYF.

V is TRBV5-1 and J is TRBJ1-1; D is perhaps TRBD1 (5 bases). Looked up from germline, CDR1 is SGHRS and CDR2 is YFSETQ. Trimming stripped 2 bases from V and 1 base from J, with 15 bases between. The CDR3 contains 16 residues. CDR3 DNA: TGCGCCAGCAGCTTAATCCCCCAAACAGGGAACACTGAAGCTTTCTTT. Translation gives CASSLIPQTGNTEAFF.

This CDR3 is CASSDLTGAGTPIDYNEQFF. In DNA form, the CDR3 reads TGTGCCAGCAGTGATCTTACAGGAGCCGGGACACCGATCGACTACAATGAGCAGTTCTTC. The chain couples TRBV6-1 to TRBJ2-1, with D possibly being TRBD1 (6 bases). V shed 3 bases and J shed 3 bases, with 27 bases lying between them. Germline values: CDR1 MNHNS, CDR2 SASEGT. CDR3 length equals 20 residues.